This TCR beta chain derives from a study of blood T cell repertoires in COVID-19. Study as a whole: There were acute and convalescent COVID-19 samples, and they came from the United States, Italy and Spain. The cDNA or gDNA used as material had been derived from T cells, B-cell-depleted T cells, or PBMCs.

In the original processing: Estimation of nucleated cell counts was performed using reference gene primer amplification. This table comes from immunoSEQ multiplex PCR, and its TCRdb copy is limited to in-frame clones, with some not included. V, J and clone size are those of that table, while D and trimming were read from the DNA. The table includes around 100,000 clones, around 85% detected once. V trimming: 3 bases; J trimming: 5 bases; junction bases outside the gene matches: 6. This CDR3 region has 14 residues. Looked up from germline, CDR1 is SGHTA and CDR2 is FQGNSA. The rearrangement uses TRBV7-2 and TRBJ2-5; 7 bases align to TRBD2. Specimen: peripheral blood. This clonotype was sampled from a human donor in a cohort sampled during active COVID-19. CDR3 DNA: TGTGCCAGCAGCTTTGGGGGGGGGTTTGAGACCCAGTACTTC. Translation: CASSFGGGFETQYF.